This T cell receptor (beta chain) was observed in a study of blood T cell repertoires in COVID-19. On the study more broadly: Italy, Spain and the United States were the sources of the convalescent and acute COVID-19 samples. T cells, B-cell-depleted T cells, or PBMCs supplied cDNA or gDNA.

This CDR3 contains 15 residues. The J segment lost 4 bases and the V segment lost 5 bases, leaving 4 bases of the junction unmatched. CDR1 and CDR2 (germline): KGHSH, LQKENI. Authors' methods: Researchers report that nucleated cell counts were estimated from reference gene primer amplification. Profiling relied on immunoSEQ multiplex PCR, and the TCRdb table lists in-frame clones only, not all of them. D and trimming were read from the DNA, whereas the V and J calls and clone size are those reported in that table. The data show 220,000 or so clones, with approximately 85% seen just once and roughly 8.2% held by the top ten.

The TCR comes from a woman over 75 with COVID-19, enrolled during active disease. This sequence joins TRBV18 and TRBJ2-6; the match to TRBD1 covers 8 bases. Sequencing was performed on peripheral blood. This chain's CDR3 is CASSSRGQGANVLTF. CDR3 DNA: TGTGCCAGCTCATCCAGGGGGCAAGGGGCCAACGTCCTGACTTTC. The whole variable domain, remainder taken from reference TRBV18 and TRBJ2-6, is NAGVMQNPRHLVRRRGQEARLRCSPMKGHSHVYWYRQLPEEGLKFMVYLQKENIIDESGMPKERFSAEFPKEGPSILRIQQVVRGDSAAYFCASSSRGQGANVLTFGAGSRLTVL.